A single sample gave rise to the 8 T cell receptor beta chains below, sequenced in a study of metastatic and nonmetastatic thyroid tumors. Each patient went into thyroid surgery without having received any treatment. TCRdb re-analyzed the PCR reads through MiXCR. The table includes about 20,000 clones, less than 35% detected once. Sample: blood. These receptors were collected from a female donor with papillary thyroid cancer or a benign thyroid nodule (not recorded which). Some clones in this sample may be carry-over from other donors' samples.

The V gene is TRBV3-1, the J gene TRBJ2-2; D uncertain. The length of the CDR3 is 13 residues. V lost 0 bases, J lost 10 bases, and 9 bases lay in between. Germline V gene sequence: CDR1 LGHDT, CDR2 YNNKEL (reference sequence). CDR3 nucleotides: TGTGCCAGCAGCCAAGATCAGGTCACGGAGCTGTTTTTT. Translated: CASSQDQVTELFF.

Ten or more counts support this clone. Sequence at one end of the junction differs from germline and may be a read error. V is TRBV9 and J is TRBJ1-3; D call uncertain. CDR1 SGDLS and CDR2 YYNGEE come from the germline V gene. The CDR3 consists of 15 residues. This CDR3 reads CANSVDGTSGNTIYF. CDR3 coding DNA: TGTGCCAACAGCGTAGACGGAACCTCTGGAAACACCATATATTTT.

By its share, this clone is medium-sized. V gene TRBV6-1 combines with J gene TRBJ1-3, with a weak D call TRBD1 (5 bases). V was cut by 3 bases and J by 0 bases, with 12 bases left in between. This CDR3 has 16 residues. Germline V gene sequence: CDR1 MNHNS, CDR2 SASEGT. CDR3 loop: CASSERDGVSGNTIYF. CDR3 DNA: TGTGCCAGCAGTGAGCGGGACGGGGTCTCTGGAAACACCATATATTTT.

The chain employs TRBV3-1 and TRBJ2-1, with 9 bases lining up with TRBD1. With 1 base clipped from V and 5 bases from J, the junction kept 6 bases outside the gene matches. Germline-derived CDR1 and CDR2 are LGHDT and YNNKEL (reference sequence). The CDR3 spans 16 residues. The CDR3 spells CASSQVTDRGHNEQFF. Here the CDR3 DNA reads TGTGCCAGCAGCCAAGTTACGGACAGGGGCCACAATGAGCAGTTCTTC.

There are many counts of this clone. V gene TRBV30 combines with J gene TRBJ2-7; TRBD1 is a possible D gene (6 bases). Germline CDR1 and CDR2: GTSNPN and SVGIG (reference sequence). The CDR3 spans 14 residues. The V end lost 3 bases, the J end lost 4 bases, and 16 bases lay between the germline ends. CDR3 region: CAWRSMDSHYEQYF. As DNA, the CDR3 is TGTGCCTGGAGGAGTATGGACAGCCATTACGAGCAGTACTTC.

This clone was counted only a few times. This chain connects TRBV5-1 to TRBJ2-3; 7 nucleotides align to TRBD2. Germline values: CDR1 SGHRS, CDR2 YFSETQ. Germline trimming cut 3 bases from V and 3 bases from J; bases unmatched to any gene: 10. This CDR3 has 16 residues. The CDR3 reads CASSSRGERGTDTQYF. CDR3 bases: TGCGCCAGCAGCTCCCGGGGGGAGCGAGGGACAGATACGCAGTATTTT.

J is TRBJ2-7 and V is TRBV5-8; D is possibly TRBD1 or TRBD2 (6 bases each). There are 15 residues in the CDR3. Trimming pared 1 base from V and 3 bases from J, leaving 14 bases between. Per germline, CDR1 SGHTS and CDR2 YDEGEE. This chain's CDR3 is CASSLQQGLGYEQYF. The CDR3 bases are TGTGCCAGCAGCTTGCAACAGGGACTCGGCTACGAGCAGTACTTC. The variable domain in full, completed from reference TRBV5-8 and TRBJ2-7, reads EAGVTQSPTHLIKTRGQQATLRCSPISGHTSVYWYQQALGLGLQFLLWYDEGEERNRGNFPPRFSGRQFPNYSSELNVNALELEDSALYLCASSLQQGLGYEQYFGPGTRLTVT.

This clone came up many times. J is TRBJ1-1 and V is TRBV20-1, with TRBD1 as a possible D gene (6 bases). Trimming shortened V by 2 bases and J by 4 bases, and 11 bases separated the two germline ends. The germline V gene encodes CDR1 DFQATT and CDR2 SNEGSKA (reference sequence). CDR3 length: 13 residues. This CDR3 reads CSARSGAGTEAFF. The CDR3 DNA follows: TGCAGTGCTAGATCAGGGGCGGGCACTGAAGCTTTCTTT.